This is a list of T cell receptor beta chains from one sample in a study of shared clonotypes between healthy human individuals. Repertoires were generated with immunoSEQ multiplex PCR, while TCRdb's copy carries only in-frame clones and drops some. The sample includes millions of clones, about 92% seen only once; the top ten take 0.13% to 0.15%. The sequencing input was naive CD4+ T cells sorted from blood. These receptor sequences come from a young man in good health. Both conserved end residues are part of each CDR3. The order of the fields is V gene, CDR3 length, clone size, J gene, D gene, CDR3 DNA, CDR3 protein. The D gene is left open where the match is weak. Size values are once, few and many counts, or a class for expanded clones, and some rows have none.

TRBV28	15	-	TRBJ2-7	-	TGTGCCAGCAGCCGAACTGGGACATCACTGGCCGAGCAGTACTTC	CASSRTGTSLAEQYF
TRBV18	13	-	TRBJ2-7	-	TGTGCCAGCTCATCGTCTGCAGGGGTCGAGCAGTACTTC	CASSSSAGVEQYF
TRBV7-3	14	-	TRBJ2-7	-	TGTGCCAGCAGCTTAATCAGATGGAGCTCCGAGCAGTACTTC	CASSLIRWSSEQYF
TRBV4-1	15	-	TRBJ2-7	TRBD1	TGCGCCAGCAGCCAAGATCGACAGGGGGCCTACGAGCAGTACTTC	CASSQDRQGAYEQYF
TRBV5-1	13	-	TRBJ2-7	-	TGCGCCAGCAGCTTGATGCGGGAATGGGAGCAGTACTTC	CASSLMREWEQYF
TRBV19	15	-	TRBJ2-5	-	TGTGCCAGTAGTGGGGCAGGGGCCCTCGGCGAGACCCAGTACTTC	CASSGAGALGETQYF
TRBV6-5	14	-	TRBJ2-7	TRBD2	TGTGCCAGCAGTTACTCTAGGGAGGGATACGAGCAGTACTTC	CASSYSREGYEQYF
TRBV28	14	-	TRBJ1-1	-	TGTGCCAGCAAGGCGGGGGGGATGAACACTGAAGCTTTCTTT	CASKAGGMNTEAFF
TRBV19	13	-	TRBJ1-2	TRBD1	TGTGCCAGTAGTAAGACAGGGATGGATGGCTACACCTTC	CASSKTGMDGYTF
TRBV5-1	15	-	TRBJ2-5	TRBD1	TGCGCCAGCAGCTTTACAGGGGGGAGGCAAGAGACCCAGTACTTC	CASSFTGGRQETQYF
TRBV4-3	14	-	TRBJ1-2	TRBD1	TGCGCCAGCAGCCAATCGGACAGGCAATATGGCTACACCTTC	CASSQSDRQYGYTF
TRBV5-1	18	-	TRBJ1-4	-	TGCGCCAGCAGACCCCACGAGGGTAGGGCGGTGGGTAATGAAAAACTGTTTTTT	CASRPHEGRAVGNEKLFF
TRBV10-3	17	once	TRBJ1-1	-	TGTGCCATCAGTGAGTCGGGTTTATTGATGGGGAACACTGAAGCTTTCTTT	CAISESGLLMGNTEAFF
TRBV5-1	21	-	TRBJ2-2	TRBD1	TGCGCCAGCAGCTTGCGAAGCCTCCGACAGGGGGCATCAGCGGGCACCGGGGAGCTGTTTTTT	CASSLRSLRQGASAGTGELFF
TRBV30	11	few	TRBJ1-3	-	TGTGCCTGGAGCCCCTCAGTAACCATATATTTT	CAWSPSVTIYF
TRBV11-2	16	-	TRBJ2-3	TRBD1	TGTGCCAGCAGCTTGACAGGGGGCAAGTCTACAGATACGCAGTATTTT	CASSLTGGKSTDTQYF
TRBV30	11	-	TRBJ2-1	-	TGTGCCTGGAGTGAGGGGAATGAGCAGTTCTTC	CAWSEGNEQFF
TRBV7-9	13	-	TRBJ2-5	-	TGTGCCAGCAGCTTTGGGCGGCAAGAGACCCAGTACTTC	CASSFGRQETQYF
TRBV6-1	11	-	TRBJ2-7	-	TGTGCCAGCAGTGAATTGGGAGGGCAGTACTTC	CASSELGGQYF
TRBV13	16	-	TRBJ2-1	-	TGTGCCAGCAGCCAACTGATTGGAAGGCGGAACAATGAGCAGTTCTTC	CASSQLIGRRNNEQFF
TRBV10-3	13	-	TRBJ1-1	-	TGTGCCATCACCGGCGTGAGCAACACTGAAGCTTTCTTT	CAITGVSNTEAFF
TRBV18	15	-	TRBJ2-7	TRBD1	TGTGCCAGCTCACCGCGTCCGGGACAGGGCGTCGAGCAGTACTTC	CASSPRPGQGVEQYF
TRBV6-5	13	-	TRBJ1-5	-	TGTGCCAGCAGCCTACAGTGGAATCAGCCCCAGCATTTT	CASSLQWNQPQHF
TRBV7-2	15	-	TRBJ1-4	TRBD1	TGTGCCAGCAGCAGCCTTGGGACAGGGTCTGAAAAACTGTTTTTT	CASSSLGTGSEKLFF
TRBV2	12	-	TRBJ2-5	-	TGTGCCAGCAGACAGGATGGGATGACCCAGTACTTC	CASRQDGMTQYF
TRBV5-1	15	-	TRBJ2-3	-	TGCGCCAGCACCCTGGGTCGCGGGATGTTGGGTACGCAGTATTTT	CASTLGRGMLGTQYF
TRBV5-1	15	once	TRBJ2-7	-	TGCGCCAGCAGCGGAGGGGGTCGCTCGTCCTACGAGCAGTACTTC	CASSGGGRSSYEQYF
TRBV2	14	-	TRBJ1-5	TRBD1	TGTGCCAGCAGGCAGGACAGGTCTAATCAGCCCCAGCATTTT	CASRQDRSNQPQHF
TRBV5-6	13	-	TRBJ1-2	TRBD1	TGTGCCAGCAGCTTTTGGGACAGGGATGGCTACACCTTC	CASSFWDRDGYTF
TRBV5-1	16	-	TRBJ1-1	-	TGCGCCAGCAGCTTGGCACAGGCTTTTATGAACACTGAAGCTTTCTTT	CASSLAQAFMNTEAFF
TRBV28	16	-	TRBJ2-2	TRBD1	TGTGCCAGCAGTTTATGGCGCGGACAGGGACCCGGGGAGCTGTTTTTT	CASSLWRGQGPGELFF
TRBV2	16	-	TRBJ2-4	TRBD1	TGTGCCAGCAGTGATGGCCAGGGGGTAGCCAAAAACATTCAGTACTTC	CASSDGQGVAKNIQYF
TRBV11-3	14	-	TRBJ2-1	TRBD2	TGTGCCAGCAGCGGGACTAGCGGGTACAATGAGCAGTTCTTC	CASSGTSGYNEQFF
TRBV5-1	13	-	TRBJ2-1	-	TGCGCCAGCAGCTTCCTGGGCGGTGGTGAGCAGTTCTTC	CASSFLGGGEQFF
TRBV25-1	14	-	TRBJ2-4	-	TGTGCCAGCAGTGAACCAGGGCAGGGAAACATTCAGTACTTC	CASSEPGQGNIQYF
TRBV10-3	15	-	TRBJ2-7	-	TGTGCCATCAGTGAAGGTCCAATAGGGGTCTACGAGCAGTACTTC	CAISEGPIGVYEQYF
TRBV4-1	15	-	TRBJ1-3	-	TGCGCCAGCAGCCAGGGGGCCGCAACGGGAAACACCATATATTTT	CASSQGAATGNTIYF
TRBV7-2	12	-	TRBJ2-1	-	TGTGCCAGCAGCTTAGTCGGAAACGAGCAGTTCTTC	CASSLVGNEQFF
TRBV7-2	15	-	TRBJ2-1	-	TGTGCCAGCAGCTTAGACGGTAGTCCCTACAATGAGCAGTTCTTC	CASSLDGSPYNEQFF
TRBV6-4	15	-	TRBJ1-3	TRBD1	TGTGCCAGCAGTGTGGACACAGGGGCTGGAAACACCATATATTTT	CASSVDTGAGNTIYF